This TCR beta chain was observed in a study of cytomegalovirus exposure and HLA in healthy donors. Overall study context: In an early release, HLA-typed donors contributed tens of millions of unique TCR sequences. General study findings and limits: The authors assumed roughly uniform sequencing depth across donors for presence/absence analyses. Available immune exposure information covered CMV serostatus only. Cytomegalovirus-associated TCR beta chains were listed, numbering roughly 150.

Comments on this clone: Its antigen is still unknown. This CDR3 is also generated by other DNA sequences in the sample.

Use of 60 Vbeta and 13 Jbeta primers characterized the PCR. The protocol was immunoSEQ multiplex PCR, while the TCRdb copy is restricted to in-frame clones and leaves out a portion. The table includes about 260,000 clones, roughly 81% detected once. Sequencing used PBMCs. The source of this sequence is a woman aged 40 to 49 in good health and CMV-seropositive.

CDR3 amino acids: CASSPGQGMNTEAFF. The DNA for the CDR3 is TGTGCCAGCAGCCCGGGACAGGGCATGAACACTGAAGCTTTCTTT. The genes are TRBV7-9 and TRBJ1-1; 9 bases line up with TRBD1. Looked up from germline, CDR1 is SEHNR and CDR2 is FQNEAQ (reference sequence). V gave up 5 bases and J gave up 0 bases; unmatched junction bases: 4. CDR3 size: 15 residues.